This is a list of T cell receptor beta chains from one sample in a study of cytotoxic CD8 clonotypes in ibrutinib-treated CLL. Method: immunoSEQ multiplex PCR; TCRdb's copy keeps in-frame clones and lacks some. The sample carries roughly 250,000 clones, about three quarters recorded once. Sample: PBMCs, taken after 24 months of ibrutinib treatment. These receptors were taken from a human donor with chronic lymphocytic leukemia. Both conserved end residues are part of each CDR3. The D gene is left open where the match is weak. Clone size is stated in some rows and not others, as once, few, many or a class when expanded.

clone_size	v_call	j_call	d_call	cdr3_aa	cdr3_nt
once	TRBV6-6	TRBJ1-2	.	CASRAPGAHGYTF	TGTGCCAGCAGGGCCCCAGGGGCCCATGGCTACACCTTC
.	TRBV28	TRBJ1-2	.	CASSSSLTGYGYTF	TGTGCCAGCAGTTCGTCCCTAACAGGGTATGGCTACACCTTC
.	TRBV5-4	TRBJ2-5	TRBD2	CASSPSSGRLGETQYF	TGTGCCAGCAGCCCCTCTAGCGGGAGGTTAGGGGAGACCCAGTACTTC
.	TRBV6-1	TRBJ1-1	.	CASREGRENTEAFF	TGTGCCAGCAGGGAGGGACGGGAGAACACTGAAGCTTTCTTT
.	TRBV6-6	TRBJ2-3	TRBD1	CASRQPGTGDTTQYF	TGTGCCAGCAGACAACCCGGGACAGGGGATACTACGCAGTATTTT
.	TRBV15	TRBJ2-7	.	CATSRDTGIYEQYF	TGTGCCACCAGCAGAGATACAGGGATCTACGAGCAGTACTTC
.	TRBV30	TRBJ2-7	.	CAWSDVLLGEQYF	TGTGCCTGGAGTGACGTCCTCCTGGGGGAGCAGTACTTC
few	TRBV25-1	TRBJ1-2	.	CASSEYRDINNYGYTF	TGTGCCAGCAGTGAATATCGGGATATCAATAACTATGGCTACACCTTC
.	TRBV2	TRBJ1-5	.	CASTSGDQPQHF	TGTGCCAGCACGTCGGGGGACCAGCCCCAGCATTTT
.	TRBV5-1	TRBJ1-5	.	CASSLAGRVGQPQHF	TGCGCCAGCAGCTTGGCCGGCAGGGTCGGTCAGCCCCAGCATTTT
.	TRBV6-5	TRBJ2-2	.	CASSYSEPYTGELFF	TGTGCCAGCAGTTACTCGGAGCCATACACCGGGGAGCTGTTTTTT
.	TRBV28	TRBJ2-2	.	CASSLRFGGGTGELFF	TGTGCCAGCAGTTTAAGGTTTGGGGGAGGCACCGGGGAGCTGTTTTTT
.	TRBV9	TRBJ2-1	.	CASNHAKHGTDSYNEQFF	TGTGCCAGCAACCACGCGAAACACGGAACCGATTCCTACAATGAGCAGTTCTTC
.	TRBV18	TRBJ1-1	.	CASSPNPSSEAFF	TGTGCCAGCTCACCTAATCCCTCATCTGAAGCTTTCTTT
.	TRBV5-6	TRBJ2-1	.	CASSLPSYQTSEQFF	TGTGCCAGCAGCTTACCTAGTTATCAAACAAGTGAGCAGTTCTTC
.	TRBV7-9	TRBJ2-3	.	CASSLDETAGF	TGTGCCAGCAGCTTAGATGAGACGGCGGGTTTT
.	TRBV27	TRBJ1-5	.	CASSFDLQGQPQHF	TGTGCCAGCAGTTTCGACCTGCAGGGTCAGCCCCAGCATTTT
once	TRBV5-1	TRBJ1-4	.	CASSLRERTEKLFF	TGCGCCAGCAGCTTAAGGGAGAGGACTGAAAAACTGTTTTTT
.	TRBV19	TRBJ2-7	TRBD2	CASSPGLAGAYEQYF	TGTGCCAGTAGCCCGGGACTAGCGGGCGCCTACGAGCAGTACTTC
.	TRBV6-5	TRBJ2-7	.	CASSKDSYEQYF	TGTGCCAGCAGTAAAGACAGTTACGAGCAGTACTTC
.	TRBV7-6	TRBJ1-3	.	CASSLGAEISGNTIYF	TGTGCCAGCAGCTTAGGGGCGGAGATTTCTGGAAACACCATATATTTT
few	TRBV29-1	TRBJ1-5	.	CSAVDGNQPQHF	TGCAGCGCTGTAGACGGGAATCAGCCCCAGCATTTT
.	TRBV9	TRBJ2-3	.	CASQGVSTDTQYF	TGTGCCAGCCAGGGAGTTAGCACAGATACGCAGTATTTT
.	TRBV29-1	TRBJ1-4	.	CSASDRDSNEKLFF	TGCAGCGCGTCCGACCGGGACTCTAATGAAAAACTGTTTTTT
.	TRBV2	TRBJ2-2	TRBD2	CASSEARGARHGELFF	TGTGCCAGCAGTGAAGCGCGGGGGGCAAGGCACGGGGAGCTGTTTTTT
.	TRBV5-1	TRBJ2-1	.	CASSPTAGTNNEQFF	TGCGCCAGCAGCCCCACGGCGGGGACCAACAATGAGCAGTTCTTC
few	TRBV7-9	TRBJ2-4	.	CASRQQGFSNIQYF	TGTGCCAGCAGACAACAGGGATTTTCGAACATTCAGTACTTC
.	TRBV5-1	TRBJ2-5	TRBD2	CASSSGLAGGDFPETQYF	TGCGCCAGCAGCTCAGGACTAGCGGGAGGAGATTTTCCAGAGACCCAGTACTTC
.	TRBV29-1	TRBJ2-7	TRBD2	CSAGLVWCYEQYF	TGCAGCGCTGGACTAGTTTGGTGCTACGAGCAGTACTTC
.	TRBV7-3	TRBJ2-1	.	CASRPSGKGHEQFF	TGTGCCAGCAGACCCTCGGGAAAGGGCCATGAGCAGTTCTTC
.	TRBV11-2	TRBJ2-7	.	CASSLAYDPSYEQYF	TGTGCCAGCAGCTTAGCTTATGACCCCTCCTACGAGCAGTACTTC